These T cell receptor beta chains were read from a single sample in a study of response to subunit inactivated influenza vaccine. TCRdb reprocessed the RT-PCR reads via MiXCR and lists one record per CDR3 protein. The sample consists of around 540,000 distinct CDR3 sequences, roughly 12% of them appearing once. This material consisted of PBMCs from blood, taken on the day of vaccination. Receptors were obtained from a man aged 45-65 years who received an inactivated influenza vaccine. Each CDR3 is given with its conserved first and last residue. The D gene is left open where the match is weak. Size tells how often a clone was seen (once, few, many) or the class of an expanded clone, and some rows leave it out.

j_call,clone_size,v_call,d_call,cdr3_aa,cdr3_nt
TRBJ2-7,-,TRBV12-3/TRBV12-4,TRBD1,CASSYPGTGGKYEQYF,TGTGCCAGCAGTTACCCCGGGACAGGGGGGAAGTACGAGCAGTACTTC
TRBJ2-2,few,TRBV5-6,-,CASSLKVGHDTGELFF,TGTGCCAGCAGCTTAAAAGTGGGACATGACACCGGGGAGCTGTTTTTT
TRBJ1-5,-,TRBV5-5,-,CASSLAARNQPQHF,TGTGCCAGCAGCTTGGCCGCACGAAATCAGCCCCAGCATTTT
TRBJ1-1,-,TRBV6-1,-,CDSSQTVNTEAFF,TGTGACAGCAGTCAGACGGTTAACACTGAAGCTTTCTTT
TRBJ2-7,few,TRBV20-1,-,CSARRRTDPYEQYF,TGCAGTGCTAGGCGGAGGACTGACCCCTACGAGCAGTACTTC
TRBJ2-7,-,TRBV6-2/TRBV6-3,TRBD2,CASSYLGGLVPPGEQYF,TGTGCCAGCAGTTACTTAGGCGGACTAGTCCCCCCGGGGGAGCAGTACTTC
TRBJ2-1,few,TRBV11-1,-,CASSSGPNHNEQFF,TGTGCCAGCAGCTCTGGACCCAACCACAATGAGCAGTTCTTC
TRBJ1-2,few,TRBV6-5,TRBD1,CASSYSRTGLGGYTF,TGTGCCAGCAGTTACAGCCGGACAGGGCTGGGTGGCTACACCTTC
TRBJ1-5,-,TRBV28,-,CATQDSNTPQPQHF,TGTGCCACCCAGGACTCCAACACTCCGCAGCCCCAGCATTTT
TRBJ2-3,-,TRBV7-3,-,CASSLKAGVIQYF,TGTGCCAGCAGCTTAAAGGCCGGGGTCATCCAGTATTTT
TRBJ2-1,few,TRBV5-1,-,CASTTGTYSYNEQFF,TGCGCCAGCACGACCGGGACTTACTCTTACAATGAGCAGTTCTTC
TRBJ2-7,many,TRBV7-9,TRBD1,CASTPTGGTGTYEQYF,TGTGCCAGCACCCCCACAGGGGGGACAGGGACCTACGAGCAGTACTTC
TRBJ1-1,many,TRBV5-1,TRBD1,CASSASTGGGNTEAFF,TGCGCCAGCAGCGCCTCGACAGGGGGTGGGAACACTGAAGCTTTCTTT
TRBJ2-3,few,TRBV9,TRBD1,CASSLNTGTGTDTQYF,TGTGCCAGCAGCTTGAATACCGGGACAGGGACAGATACGCAGTATTTT
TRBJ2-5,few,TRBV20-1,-,CSARVWSPETQYF,TGCAGTGCTAGAGTCTGGTCACCTGAGACCCAGTACTTC
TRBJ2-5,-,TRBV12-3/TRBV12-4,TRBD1,CATASGTGFQETQYF,TGTGCCACCGCCTCCGGGACAGGGTTCCAAGAGACCCAGTACTTC
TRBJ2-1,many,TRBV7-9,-,CASSSTANEQFF,TGTGCCAGCAGCTCGACGGCGAATGAGCAGTTCTTC
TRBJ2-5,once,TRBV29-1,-,CSGTTGRETQHF,TGCAGCGGAACAACAGGGCGAGAGACCCAGCACTTC
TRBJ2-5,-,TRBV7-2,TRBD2,CASSLRPSGVGETQYF,TGTGCCAGCAGCTTACGGCCTAGCGGGGTCGGAGAGACCCAGTACTTC
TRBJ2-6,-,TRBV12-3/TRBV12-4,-,CASSLRVAGANVLTF,TGTGCCAGCAGTTTAAGAGTGGCCGGGGCCAACGTCCTGACTTTC
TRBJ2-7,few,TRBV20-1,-,CSARGGQGRSEQYF,TGCAGTGCTCGGGGGGGACAGGGAAGATCCGAGCAGTACTTC
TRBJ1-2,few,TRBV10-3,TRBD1,CAISTGQGANYGYTF,TGTGCCATCAGTACAGGACAGGGAGCTAACTATGGCTACACCTTC
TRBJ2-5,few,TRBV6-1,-,CASSIRQKETQYF,TGTGCCAGCAGTATCAGGCAGAAAGAGACCCAGTACTTC
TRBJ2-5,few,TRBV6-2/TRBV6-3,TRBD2,CASRTSGGYQETQYF,TGTGCCAGCAGAACTAGCGGGGGGTACCAAGAGACCCAGTACTTC
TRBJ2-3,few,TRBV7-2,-,CASTPSDTQYF,TGTGCCAGCACGCCTTCAGATACGCAGTATTTT
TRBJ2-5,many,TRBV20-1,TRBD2,CSVTSGEETQYF,TGCAGCGTGACTAGCGGGGAGGAGACCCAGTACTTC
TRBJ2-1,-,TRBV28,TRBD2,CASSPPGLAGSYNEQFF,TGTGCCAGCAGTCCACCGGGACTAGCGGGTTCTTACAATGAGCAGTTCTTC